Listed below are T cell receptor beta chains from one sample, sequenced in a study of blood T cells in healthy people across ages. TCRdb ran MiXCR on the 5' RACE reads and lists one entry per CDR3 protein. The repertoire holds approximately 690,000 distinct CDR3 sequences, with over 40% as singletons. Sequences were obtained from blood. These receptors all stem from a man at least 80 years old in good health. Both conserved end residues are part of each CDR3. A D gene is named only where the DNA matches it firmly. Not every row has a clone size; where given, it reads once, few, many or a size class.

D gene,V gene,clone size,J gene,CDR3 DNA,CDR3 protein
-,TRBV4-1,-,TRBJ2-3,TGCGCCAGCAGCCAAGAAGGCGGGGCCACAGATACGCAGTATTTT,CASSQEGGATDTQYF
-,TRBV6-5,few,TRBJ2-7,TGTGCCAGCAGTTATCTAGGCCCTAGCTACGAGCAGTACTTC,CASSYLGPSYEQYF
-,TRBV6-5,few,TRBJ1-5,TGTGCCAGCAGACCGACAGGCCCCGGGCAGCCCCAGCATTTT,CASRPTGPGQPQHF
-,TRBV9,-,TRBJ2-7,TGTGCCAGCAGCGTAGTGCCGAGCTCCTACGAGCAGTACTTC,CASSVVPSSYEQYF
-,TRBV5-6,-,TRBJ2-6,TGTGCCAGCAGCTTGGAACAAAGGGGCTCTGGGGCCAACGTCCTGACTTTC,CASSLEQRGSGANVLTF
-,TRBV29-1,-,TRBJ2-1,TGCAGCGTTGAAGAGAACACTCGGAATGAGCAGTTCTTC,CSVEENTRNEQFF
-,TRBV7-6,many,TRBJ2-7,TGTGCCAGCAGCTTAGCGTGGTCAGGGAAAGGGGCTGGCGCCTCCTACGAGCAGTACTTC,CASSLAWSGKGAGASYEQYF
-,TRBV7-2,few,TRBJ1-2,TGTGCCAGCAGCGTCGAATTCGGCTACACCTTC,CASSVEFGYTF
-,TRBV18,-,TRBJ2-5,TGTGCCAGCTCACCACCCTCCGGGACGACGCAGGGGACCCAGTACTTC,CASSPPSGTTQGTQYF
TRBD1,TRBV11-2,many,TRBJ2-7,TGTGCCAGCAGGCGGACAGGGAGAAACTACGAGCAGTACTTC,CASRRTGRNYEQYF
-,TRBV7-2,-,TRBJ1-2,TGTGCCAGCAGCCCTGTTTTGGTTAACTATGGCTACACCTTC,CASSPVLVNYGYTF
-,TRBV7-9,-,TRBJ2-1,TGTGCCAGCAGCTTAGCGGGTGAGGGCGCTGAGCAGTTCTTC,CASSLAGEGAEQFF
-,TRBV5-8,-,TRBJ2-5,TGTGCCAGCACTCAGGGGACACTTGATGAAGAGACCCAGTACTTC,CASTQGTLDEETQYF
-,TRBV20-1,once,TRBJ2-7,TGCAGTGCTATCCGGGACTTCTCCTACAATGAGCAGTACTTC,CSAIRDFSYNEQYF
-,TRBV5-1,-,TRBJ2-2,TGTGCCAGCAGCACGGACAGATCGGCCGGGGAGCTGTTTTTT,CASSTDRSAGELFF
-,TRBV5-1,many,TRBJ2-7,TGCGCCAGCAGCTTGTCACCCGCCTACGAGCAGTACTTC,CASSLSPAYEQYF
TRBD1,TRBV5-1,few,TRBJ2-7,TGCGCCAGCAGCAGCCCGGGACAGGGGTTGAACGAGCAGTACTTC,CASSSPGQGLNEQYF
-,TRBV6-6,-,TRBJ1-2,TGTGCCAGCAGTGGGTCTCGGTCTAACTATGGCTACACCTTC,CASSGSRSNYGYTF
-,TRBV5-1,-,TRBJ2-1,TGCGCCAGCAGCTTGGGGGACAAGACAATGCAGCAGTTCTTC,CASSLGDKTMQQFF
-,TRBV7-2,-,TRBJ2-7,TGTGCCAGCAGCAAACAGGGCGGGGGACTCTACGAGCAGTACTTC,CASSKQGGGLYEQYF
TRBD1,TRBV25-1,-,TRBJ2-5,TGTGCCAGCAACCCTCAGGACAGGGCGGATTATGAGCAGTACTTC,CASNPQDRADYEQYF
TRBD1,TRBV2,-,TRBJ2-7,TGTGCCAGCAGTGTATTAGGGGGCCCCTACAATGAGCAGTACTTC,CASSVLGGPYNEQYF
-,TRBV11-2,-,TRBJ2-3,TGTGCCAGCAGCTTAATTGGAGAAAACACAGATACGCAGTATTTT,CASSLIGENTDTQYF
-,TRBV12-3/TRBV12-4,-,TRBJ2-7,TGTGCCAGCGCAGACCTCCGGATCCATGAGCAGTACTTC,CASADLRIHEQYF
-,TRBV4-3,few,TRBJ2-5,TGCGCCAGCAGCCAAGCTGTAGGAGAGACCCAGTACTTC,CASSQAVGETQYF
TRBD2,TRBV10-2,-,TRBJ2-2,TGCGCCAGCAGTGAGTCGGGACTAGCTCCGGGGGAGCTGTTTTTT,CASSESGLAPGELFF
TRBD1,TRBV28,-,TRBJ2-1,TGTGCCAGCAGTTTTGGCACAGGGGGTTTGCAAGAGACCCAGTTCTTC,CASSFGTGGLQETQFF
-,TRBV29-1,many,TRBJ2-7,TGCAGCGTTGAGGCCCCGGCAGGGGCAACCTACGAGCAGTACTTC,CSVEAPAGATYEQYF
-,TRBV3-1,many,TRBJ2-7,TGTGCCAGCAGCCAAGGAAGGCAGGGGGGCGGCTCCTACGAGCAGTACTTC,CASSQGRQGGGSYEQYF
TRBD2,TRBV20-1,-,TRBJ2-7,TGCAGTGCTAGAGATGGGACTAGTATGCCCCGGGAGCAGTACTTC,CSARDGTSMPREQYF
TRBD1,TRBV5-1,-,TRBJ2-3,TGCGCCAGCAGCTTGATGGGACAGGGACCAGATACGCAGTATTTT,CASSLMGQGPDTQYF
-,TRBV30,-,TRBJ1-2,TGTGCCTGGACTCCAGGGTTCTACTATGGCTACACCTTC,CAWTPGFYYGYTF
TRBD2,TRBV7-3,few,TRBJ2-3,TGTGCCAGCAGCTTAGCGGGAGGGGTCACAGATACGCAGTATTTT,CASSLAGGVTDTQYF